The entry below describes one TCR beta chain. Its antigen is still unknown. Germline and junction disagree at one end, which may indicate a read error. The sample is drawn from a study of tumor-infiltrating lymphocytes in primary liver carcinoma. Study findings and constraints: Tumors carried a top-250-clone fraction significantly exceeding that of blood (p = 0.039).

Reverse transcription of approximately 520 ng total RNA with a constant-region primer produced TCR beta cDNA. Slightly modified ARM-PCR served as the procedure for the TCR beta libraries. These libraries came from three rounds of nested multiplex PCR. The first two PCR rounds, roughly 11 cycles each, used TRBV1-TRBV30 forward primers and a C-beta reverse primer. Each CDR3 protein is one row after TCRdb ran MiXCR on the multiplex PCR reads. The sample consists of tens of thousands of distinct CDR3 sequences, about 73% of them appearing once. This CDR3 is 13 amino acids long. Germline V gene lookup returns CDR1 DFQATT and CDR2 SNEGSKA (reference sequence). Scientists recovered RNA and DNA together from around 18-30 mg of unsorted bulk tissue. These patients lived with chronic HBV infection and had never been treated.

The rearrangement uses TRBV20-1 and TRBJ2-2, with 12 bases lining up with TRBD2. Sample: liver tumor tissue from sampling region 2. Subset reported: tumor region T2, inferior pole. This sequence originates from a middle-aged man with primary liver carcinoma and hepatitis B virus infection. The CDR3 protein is CSASGRASGELFF. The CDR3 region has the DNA TGTAGTGCTAGCGGGAGGGCCTCCGGGGAGCTGTTTTTT.